The 16 T cell receptor beta chains reported below all come from one sample, sequenced in a study of blood T cells in healthy people across ages. Next came a second PCR, run for roughly 6 to 11 cycles, which used a sample-barcoded 5' primer along with a J-beta primer mix. TCRdb re-called the 5' RACE reads with MiXCR, one entry per CDR3 protein. This table has around 1,900,000 distinct CDR3 sequences, about 39% appearing once. Sequenced material: blood. The receptors stem from a human donor in good health.

This clonotype showed up just a few times. V gene TRBV29-1 combines with J gene TRBJ1-2; a weak D match, TRBD1 (5 bases). This CDR3 is built from 12 residues. Trimming removed 3 bases at V and 2 bases at J, with 7 bases between. Germline lookup yields CDR1 SQVTM and CDR2 ANQGSEA. The CDR3 here is CSVDGGNYGYTF. In DNA, the CDR3 is TGCAGCGTTGATGGGGGGAACTATGGCTACACCTTC.

This chain links TRBV3-1 with TRBJ2-7; D gene unclear. The assigned J gene may be wrong: the sequence end matches TRBJ2-5 better. The CDR3 extends over 14 amino acids. Looked up from germline, CDR1 is LGHDT and CDR2 is YNNKEL (reference sequence). CDR3 nucleotide sequence: TGTGCCAGCAGCCAAGATGTTAGCTTGGAGACCCAGTACTTC. It codes for CASSQDVSLETQYF.

The chain employs TRBV28 and TRBJ2-5; 8 bases match TRBD2. The CDR3 sequence is 15 residues long. The V segment lost 6 bases and the J segment 13 bases; nucleotides outside the gene matches: 19. Germline loops: CDR1 MDHEN, CDR2 SYDVKM. DNA of the CDR3: TGTGCCAGCAGATCACTCGGGGGGGAAAGAGGCGAGCGGTACTTC. Translated: CASRSLGGERGERYF.

The chain is built from TRBV7-8 and TRBJ2-3, with TRBD1 matching over 8 bases. This CDR3 has 16 residues. V was clipped by 5 bases and J by 6 bases; unmatched bases: 13. The germline V gene encodes CDR1 SGHVS and CDR2 FQNEAQ. The CDR3 DNA sequence: TGTGCCAGCAGCGACATATGGACAGGGCTGGGGGATACGCAGTATTTT. The encoded protein is CASSDIWTGLGDTQYF.

V gene TRBV20-1 combines with J gene TRBJ2-7; 8 bases are a match to TRBD1. The CDR3 spans 12 residues. J was trimmed by 7 bases and V by 6 bases; bases with no gene match: 8. Germline assignment: CDR1 DFQATT and CDR2 SNEGSKA (reference sequence). The CDR3 loop is CSATQGAEEQYF. The CDR3 nucleotides are TGCAGTGCGACCCAGGGGGCTGAGGAGCAGTACTTC.

CDR3 sequence reads: CASGSYSGGGSYEQYF. Here the CDR3 DNA reads TGTGCCAGCGGCAGTTATAGCGGGGGGGGCTCCTACGAGCAGTACTTC. The chain combines TRBV7-2 with TRBJ2-7; 11 bases are a match to TRBD2. The CDR3 totals 16 residues. The germline V gene encodes CDR1 SGHTA and CDR2 FQGNSA. J gave up 0 bases and V 8 bases, and 9 bases lay outside the gene matches.

This clonotype appeared a few times. The gene calls are TRBV29-1 and TRBJ2-7; tentatively, D is TRBD1 or TRBD2 (5 bases each). Germline CDR1 and CDR2: SQVTM and ANQGSEA. This CDR3 spans 15 amino acids. Trimming shortened V by 5 bases and J by 3 bases, and 20 bases separated the two germline ends. The CDR3 sequence is CSVTRRGEGHYEQYF. The DNA of the CDR3 is TGCAGCGTTACCCGACGGGGTGAAGGACACTACGAGCAGTACTTC.

Of note for this clonotype: As the CDR3 is not closed by the conserved phenylalanine or tryptophan, this likely results from a read error. The gene calls are TRBV20-1 and TRBJ2-7; 9 bases line up with TRBD2. Near its end, the DNA agrees better with TRBJ2-5, so the J call may be wrong. CDR1 and CDR2 (germline): DFQATT, SNEGSKA (reference sequence). The CDR3 extends over 14 amino acids. CDR3 in amino acids: CSAKHLAGDGTQYI. The CDR3 DNA is TGCAGTGCCAAACATTTAGCGGGGGATGGGACCCAGTACATC.

J is TRBJ2-4 and V is TRBV7-9, with D hard to call. The better agreement between TRBJ2-5 and the DNA end casts doubt on the J call. Germline loops: CDR1 SEHNR, CDR2 FQNEAQ (reference sequence). The CDR3 extends over 13 amino acids. The CDR3 protein is CASSPMEQETQYF. CDR3 DNA: TGTGCCAGCAGCCCCATGGAGCAAGAGACCCAGTACTTC.

The genes are TRBV20-1 and TRBJ2-7; D is possibly TRBD1 (6 bases). V gave up 6 bases and J gave up 7 bases, with 19 bases separating them. The germline V gene encodes CDR1 DFQATT and CDR2 SNEGSKA (reference sequence). This CDR3 has 13 residues. The CDR3 coding sequence is TGCAGTGCACCCGTGTTGGGGGCAGGGGAGCAGTACTTC. This gives the protein CSAPVLGAGEQYF.

The chain recombines TRBV5-1 with TRBJ1-1, with TRBD1 as a possible D gene (6 bases). The CDR3 runs 16 residues. Germline lookup yields CDR1 SGHRS and CDR2 YFSETQ. The V end lost 4 bases, the J end lost 0 bases, and 16 bases lay between the germline ends. CDR3 protein: CASSANRESMNTEAFF. CDR3 bases: TGCGCCAGCAGCGCGAACAGGGAGAGCATGAACACTGAAGCTTTCTTT.

This clonotype was counted a few times. V is TRBV12-3 or TRBV12-4 and J is TRBJ2-1; possible D gene TRBD2, 6 bases. V shed 3 bases and J shed 10 bases, with 16 bases lying between them. This CDR3 spans 14 amino acids. This CDR3 reads CASSLGDSLGEQFF. Here the CDR3 DNA reads TGTGCCAGCAGTTTGGGGGACTCTTTGGGGGAGCAGTTCTTC.

The chain uses TRBV9 and TRBJ1-6, with unresolved D. Germline V gives CDR1 SGDLS, CDR2 YYNGEE. CDR3 length equals 14 residues. Deletions cut 0 bases from V and 7 bases from J, with 8 bases between. In nucleotides, the CDR3 is TGTGCCAGCAGCGTAGAACGGATGAATTCACCCCTCCACTTT. This codes for CASSVERMNSPLHF.

This clonotype appeared a few times. The V gene is TRBV5-1, the J gene TRBJ2-7; 7 nucleotides line up with TRBD1. V dropped 3 bases and J dropped 9; count of bases not matched to a gene: 9. The CDR3 totals 13 residues. Per germline, CDR1 SGHRS and CDR2 YFSETQ. CDR3 loop: CASSSLGTAMQYF. CDR3 coding DNA: TGCGCCAGCAGCTCGCTAGGGACAGCAATGCAGTACTTC.

The chain recombines TRBV20-1 with TRBJ1-2; D not certain. The CDR3 has 10 amino acids. The ends were cut back, 3 bases at V and 7 bases at J, with 6 bases in the middle. Per the germline V gene, CDR1 is DFQATT and CDR2 is SNEGSKA (reference sequence). The CDR3 DNA follows: TGCAGTGCTAGGGCTAGTGGCTACACCTTC. Protein sequence: CSARASGYTF.

The J gene is TRBJ2-5, the V gene TRBV12-3 or TRBV12-4, with D hard to call. Trimming removed 7 bases from V and 4 bases from J, with 10 bases in between. CDR3 size: 12 residues. The CDR3 DNA follows: TGTGCCAGCATGAGGCTGGGAGAGACCCAGTACTTC. This codes for CASMRLGETQYF.